This paragraph reports one T cell receptor (beta chain). The target antigen is unknown. There are 16 residues in the CDR3. Germline CDR1 and CDR2: GTSNPN and SVGIG (reference sequence). V dropped 0 bases and J dropped 2 bases, with 11 bases sitting between them. The entry originates in a study of beta chain features in type 1 diabetes. Study results and caveats: Type 1 diabetes patients showed a moderate but significant shortening of TCRB CDR3s in all four CD4+ subsets.

Expressed TCRB transcripts were sequenced because the entire RNA isolate underwent reverse transcription. Data came from immunoSEQ multiplex PCR; TCRdb stores just in-frame clones and leaves some out. The table records 95,000 to 150,000 clones, 17% of them present only once. Sorted populations were all over 98% pure. The sequence derives from a man aged 18 to 30 with type 1 diabetes. The sequenced sample was central memory CD4+ T cells from blood. V is TRBV30 and J is TRBJ2-6, with D perhaps given as TRBD1 or TRBD2 (6 bases each). CDR3: CAWSVWGAPGANVLTF. CDR3 bases: TGTGCCTGGAGTGTTTGGGGGGCCCCTGGGGCCAACGTCCTGACTTTC. Drawing the rest from reference TRBV30 and TRBJ2-6, the complete variable domain is SQTIHQWPATLVQPVGSPLSLECTVEGTSNPNLYWYRQAAGRGLQLLFYSVGIGQISSEVPQNLSASRPQDRQFILSSKKLLLSDSGFYLCAWSVWGAPGANVLTFGAGSRLTVL.